Below are 22 T cell receptor beta chains sequenced from a single sample in a study of shared clonotypes between healthy human individuals. TCRdb keeps only in-frame clones here, not all; method: immunoSEQ multiplex PCR. Of roughly 2 million clones detected, roughly 95% appear once; the ten largest clones hold less than 0.15%. Sequenced sample: naive CD4+ T cells sorted from blood. The subset denotes: CD45RA+ positively selected. The origin of the receptors is a man aged 18 to 30 in good health.

The rearrangement uses TRBV6-1 and TRBJ2-2, with D possibly being TRBD1 (6 bases). From germline, CDR1 is MNHNS and CDR2 SASEGT. The CDR3 totals 14 residues. Trimming removed 8 bases at V and 2 bases at J, with 12 bases between. The CDR3 here is CASEGHLNTGELFF. The CDR3 DNA reads TGTGCCAGCGAGGGACATTTAAACACCGGGGAGCTGTTTTTT.

J is TRBJ2-7 and V is TRBV6-5, with D possibly being TRBD2 (6 bases). Trimming removed 5 bases at V and 3 bases at J, with 14 bases between. The CDR3 extends over 14 amino acids. Germline V gives CDR1 MNHEY, CDR2 SVGAGI. CDR3: CASSPGTLIYEQYF. As DNA, the CDR3 is TGTGCCAGCAGTCCTGGGACTCTGATCTACGAGCAGTACTTC.

This rearrangement joins TRBV5-1 to TRBJ2-5; D call uncertain. Trimming pared 4 bases from V and 4 bases from J, leaving 14 bases between. There are 14 residues in the CDR3. Per germline, CDR1 SGHRS and CDR2 YFSETQ. CDR3: CASSPKFAGETQYF. For the CDR3, the DNA is TGCGCCAGCAGCCCCAAATTCGCAGGAGAGACCCAGTACTTC.

The chain employs TRBV5-4 and TRBJ2-3; 10 bases align to TRBD2. CDR3 size: 18 residues. CDR1 and CDR2 (germline): SGHNT, YYREEE (reference sequence). The J segment lost 2 bases and the V segment lost 6 bases, leaving 15 bases of the junction unmatched. Written as DNA, the CDR3 is TGTGCCAGCACCCGGCGAGCGGGGGGGCCCCTATTCACAGATACGCAGTATTTT. It specifies CASTRRAGGPLFTDTQYF.

J is TRBJ1-2 and V is TRBV19, with D uncertain. Germline values: CDR1 LNHDA, CDR2 SQIVND (reference sequence). The CDR3 length is 14 residues. Trimming took 3 bases from V and 10 from J, leaving 18 bases between them. The CDR3 reads CASSIFRDFRDYTF. DNA of the CDR3: TGTGCCAGTAGTATCTTCCGGGATTTTAGAGACTACACCTTC.

This chain connects TRBV4-3 to TRBJ2-1; possible D gene TRBD2, 5 bases. The CDR3 covers 16 residues. Per the germline V gene, CDR1 is LGHNA and CDR2 is YSLEER. V was shortened by 0 bases and J by 7 bases, with 16 bases between the two germline ends. The CDR3 here is CASSQDQALGENEQFF. The CDR3 nucleotides are TGCGCCAGCAGCCAAGATCAGGCACTCGGGGAAAATGAGCAGTTCTTC.

The genes are TRBV29-1 and TRBJ2-7, with D unresolved. Trimming removed 4 bases from V and 7 bases from J, with 14 bases in between. The germline CDR1 and CDR2 sequences are SQVTM and ANQGSEA. This CDR3 contains 12 residues. CDR3 sequence (DNA): TGCAGCGTTGGTCGATACAGTGGGGAGCAGTACTTC. This sequence encodes CSVGRYSGEQYF.

The CDR3 bases are TGTGCCAGCAGCCACCTCGACGGCGGGGAGACCCAGTACTTC. It is translated as CASSHLDGGETQYF. The chain couples TRBV5-4 to TRBJ2-5, with D maybe TRBD2 (5 bases). The V gene's germline CDR1 is SGHNT and CDR2 YYREEE (reference sequence). The CDR3 length is 14 residues. V was clipped by 4 bases and J by 5 bases, with 15 bases between them.

This CDR3 reads CASSVAGLAMNTEAFF. Here the CDR3 DNA reads TGTGCCAGCAGCGTTGCAGGACTCGCCATGAACACTGAAGCTTTCTTT. The chain has TRBV9 and TRBJ1-1; D is undetermined. From germline, CDR1 is SGDLS and CDR2 YYNGEE. The CDR3 runs 16 residues. Deletions cut 2 bases from V and 0 bases from J, with 14 bases between.

Concerning this clone: Different DNA sequences within this sample yield the same CDR3. V is TRBV7-3 and J is TRBJ2-2, with D perhaps TRBD2 (6 bases). V was trimmed by 2 bases and J by 8 bases, leaving 9 bases between them. Germline assignment: CDR1 SGHTA and CDR2 FQGTGA. There are 13 residues in the CDR3. CDR3 sequence (DNA): TGTGCCAGCAGCTTAGGCGGGACTGGGGAGCTGTTTTTT. This encodes CASSLGGTGELFF.

This clone was seen just once. The V call is TRBV5-4, the J call TRBJ2-6, with D possibly TRBD1 on 5 matching bases. Trimming cost V 2 bases and J 3 bases, with 9 bases left between them. Germline V gene sequence: CDR1 SGHNT, CDR2 YYREEE (reference sequence). The CDR3 has 15 residues. CDR3 nucleotide sequence: TGTGCCAGCAGCTTCCAGGGTTATGGGGCCAACGTCCTGACTTTC. Amino acid sequence: CASSFQGYGANVLTF.

The table lists this clone with a count of one. The chain has TRBV5-1 and TRBJ2-5; D perhaps matches TRBD1 (5 bases). Per the germline V gene, CDR1 is SGHRS and CDR2 is YFSETQ. The CDR3 is 15 residues long. With 1 base removed from V and 0 bases from J, the gap between germline ends came to 10 bases. The CDR3 nucleotides read TGCGCCAGCAGCTTGACAGGACCGTACCAAGAGACCCAGTACTTC. It translates to CASSLTGPYQETQYF.

This sequence joins TRBV2 and TRBJ1-2, with no clear D. This CDR3 comprises 11 residues. V lost 8 bases to trimming and J lost 1 base, with 5 bases between them. CDR1 SNHLY and CDR2 FYNNEI come from the germline V gene. In DNA form, the CDR3 reads TGTGCCAGCGGGGTTAACTATGGCTACACCTTC. Its translation is CASGVNYGYTF.

This clone appeared a single time. J is TRBJ2-7 and V is TRBV5-1, with D perhaps TRBD1 (5 bases). The germline V gene encodes CDR1 SGHRS and CDR2 YFSETQ. The CDR3 has 14 amino acids. Deletions cut 4 bases from V and 2 bases from J, with 13 bases between. CDR3: CASSKGDSTYEQYF. The CDR3 coding sequence is TGCGCCAGCAGCAAAGGTGACAGCACCTACGAGCAGTACTTC.

The chain recombines TRBV5-1 with TRBJ2-7; D is unresolved. The ends were cut back, 1 base at V and 0 bases at J, with 8 bases in the middle. The CDR3 length is 14 residues. Germline V lookup: CDR1 SGHRS, CDR2 YFSETQ. The CDR3 is CASSLRSLSYEQYF. For the CDR3, the DNA is TGCGCCAGCAGCTTGAGATCTCTCTCCTACGAGCAGTACTTC. Using reference TRBV5-1 and TRBJ2-7 for the parts outside the CDR3, the full variable domain is KAGVTQTPRYLIKTRGQQVTLSCSPISGHRSVSWYQQTPGQGLQFLFEYFSETQRNKGNFPGRFSGRQFSNSRSEMNVSTLELGDSALYLCASSLRSLSYEQYFGPGTRLTVT.

The chain uses TRBV18 and TRBJ2-1, with TRBD1 as a possible D gene (7 bases). Deletions cut 3 bases from V and 8 bases from J, with 14 bases between. The CDR3 is 14 amino acids. Germline values: CDR1 KGHSH, CDR2 LQKENI. CDR3 sequence (DNA): TGTGCCAGCTCACCCTTCGACAGGGACTATGAGCAGTTCTTC. Its protein is CASSPFDRDYEQFF.

This chain connects TRBV6-5 to TRBJ2-2; D is possibly TRBD2 (7 bases). Between the trimmed V and J ends, which lost 5 bases and 4 bases, there was a span of 14 bases. The germline CDR1 and CDR2 sequences are MNHEY and SVGAGI. The CDR3 is 15 residues long. The CDR3 reads CASSTAGAGTGELFF. CDR3 in DNA: TGTGCCAGCAGTACGGCGGGGGCCGGCACCGGGGAGCTGTTTTTT.

This sequence joins TRBV28 and TRBJ2-7; no firm D call. V was clipped by 2 bases and J by 7 bases, with 12 bases between them. Per germline, CDR1 MDHEN and CDR2 SYDVKM. The CDR3 covers 13 residues. In DNA, the CDR3 is TGTGCCAGCAGTTTAAACCGACCCCCGGAGCAGTACTTC. Encoded protein: CASSLNRPPEQYF.

The V and J genes are TRBV5-1 and TRBJ1-4, with D unresolved. Between the trimmed V and J ends, which lost 3 bases and 8 bases, there was a span of 20 bases. This CDR3 is built from 16 residues. CDR1 is SGHRS and CDR2 is YFSETQ in the germline V gene. CDR3 in DNA: TGCGCCAGCAGCTCCACCCCCGGTCTTTTGTGGGAAAAACTGTTTTTT. Amino acids: CASSSTPGLLWEKLFF.

For this clone: Within the sample, other DNA sequences also encode this same CDR3. The gene calls are TRBV7-3 and TRBJ2-2; D call uncertain. The germline V gene has CDR1 SGHTA and CDR2 FQGTGA. This CDR3 has 16 amino acids. Trimming removed 0 bases at V and 2 bases at J, with 10 bases between. The CDR3 is CASSLTGSKNTGELFF. DNA of the CDR3: TGTGCCAGCAGCTTAACCGGGTCTAAAAACACCGGGGAGCTGTTTTTT.

The V gene is TRBV7-6, the J gene TRBJ1-6; 8 bases match TRBD1. CDR1 is SGHVS, CDR2 FNYEAQ, per germline. V shed 5 bases, J shed 8 bases, and the junction held 2 bases outside the gene matches. The CDR3 has 13 residues. In DNA form, the CDR3 reads TGTGCCAGCAGCCCACAGGGGGATTCACCCCTCCACTTT. It is translated as CASSPQGDSPLHF.

The chain is built from TRBV18 and TRBJ2-5; a possible D gene is TRBD2 (5 bases). Trimming cost V 5 bases and J 2 bases, with 6 bases left between them. The CDR3 contains 12 residues. Germline CDR1 and CDR2: KGHSH and LQKENI. CDR3 loop: CASSSGQETQYF. CDR3 in DNA: TGTGCCAGCTCAAGCGGTCAAGAGACCCAGTACTTC.